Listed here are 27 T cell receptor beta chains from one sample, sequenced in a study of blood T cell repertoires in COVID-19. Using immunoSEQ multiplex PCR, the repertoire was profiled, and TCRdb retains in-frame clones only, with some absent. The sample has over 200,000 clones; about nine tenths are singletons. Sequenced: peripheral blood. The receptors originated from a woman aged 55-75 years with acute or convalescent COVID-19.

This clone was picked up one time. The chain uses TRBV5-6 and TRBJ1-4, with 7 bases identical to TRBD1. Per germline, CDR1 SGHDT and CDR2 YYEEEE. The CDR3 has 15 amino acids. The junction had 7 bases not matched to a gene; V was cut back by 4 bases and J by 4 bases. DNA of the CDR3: TGTGCCAGCAGCCCCAGGACAGGCAGTAATGAAAAACTGTTTTTT. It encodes CASSPRTGSNEKLFF.

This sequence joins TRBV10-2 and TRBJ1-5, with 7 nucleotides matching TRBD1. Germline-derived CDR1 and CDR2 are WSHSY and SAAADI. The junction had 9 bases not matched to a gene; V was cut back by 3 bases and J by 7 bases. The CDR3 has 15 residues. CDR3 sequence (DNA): TGCGCCAGCAGTGACTCGAGACAGGGTAACCAGCCCCAGCATTTT. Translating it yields CASSDSRQGNQPQHF.

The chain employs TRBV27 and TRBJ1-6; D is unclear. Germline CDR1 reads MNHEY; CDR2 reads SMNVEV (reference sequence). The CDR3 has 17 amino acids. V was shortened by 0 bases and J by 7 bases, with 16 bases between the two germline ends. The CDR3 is CASSLSPAGLRNSPLHF. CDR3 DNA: TGTGCCAGCAGTTTATCGCCGGCAGGACTCCGAAATTCACCCCTCCACTTT.

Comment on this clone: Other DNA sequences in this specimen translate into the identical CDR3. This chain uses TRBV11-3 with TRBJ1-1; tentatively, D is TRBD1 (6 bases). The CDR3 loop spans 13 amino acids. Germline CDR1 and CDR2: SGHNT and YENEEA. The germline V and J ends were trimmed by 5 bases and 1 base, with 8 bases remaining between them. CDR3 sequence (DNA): TGTGCCAGCAGCCGACAGGAGAACACTGAAGCTTTCTTT. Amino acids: CASSRQENTEAFF.

In DNA, the CDR3 is TGTGCCAGCAGCGCACAGGGGTGGAATTCACCCCTCCACTTT. As protein: CASSAQGWNSPLHF. This chain uses TRBV27 with TRBJ1-6; 7 nucleotides align to TRBD1. The germline V gene encodes CDR1 MNHEY and CDR2 SMNVEV (reference sequence). The CDR3 extends over 14 amino acids. V was clipped by 6 bases and J by 7 bases; unmatched bases: 6.

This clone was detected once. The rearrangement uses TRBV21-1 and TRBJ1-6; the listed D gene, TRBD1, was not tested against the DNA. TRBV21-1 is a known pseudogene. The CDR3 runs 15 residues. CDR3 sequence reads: CASSKPTGPGSPLHF. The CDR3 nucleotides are TGTGCCAGCAGCAAGCCGACAGGGCCAGGTTCACCCCTCCACTTT.

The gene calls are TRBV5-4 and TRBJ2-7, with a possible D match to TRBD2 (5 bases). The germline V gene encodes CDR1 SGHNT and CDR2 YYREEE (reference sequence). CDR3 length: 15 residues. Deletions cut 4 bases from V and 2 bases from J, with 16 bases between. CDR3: CASSLRAGLTYEQYF. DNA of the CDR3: TGTGCCAGCAGCCTACGAGCCGGACTCACCTACGAGCAGTACTTC.

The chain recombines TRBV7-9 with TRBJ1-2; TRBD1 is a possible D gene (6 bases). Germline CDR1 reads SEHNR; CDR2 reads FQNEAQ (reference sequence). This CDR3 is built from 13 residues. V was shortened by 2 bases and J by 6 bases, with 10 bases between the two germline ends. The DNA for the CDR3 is TGTGCCAGCAGCTTATATGCAGGGGATGGCTACACCTTC. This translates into CASSLYAGDGYTF.

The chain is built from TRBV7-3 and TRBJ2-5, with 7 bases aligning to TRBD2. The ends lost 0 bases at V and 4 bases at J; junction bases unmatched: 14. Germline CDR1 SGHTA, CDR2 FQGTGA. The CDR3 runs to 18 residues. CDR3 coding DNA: TGTGCCAGCAGCTTAACAGCTAGCGGCGTTAAGGGACGAGAGACCCAGTACTTC. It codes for CASSLTASGVKGRETQYF. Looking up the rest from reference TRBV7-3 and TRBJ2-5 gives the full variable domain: GAGVSQTPSNKVTEKGKYVELRCDPISGHTALYWYRQSLGQGPEFLIYFQGTGAADDSGLPNDRFFAVRPEGSVSTLKIQRTERGDSAVYLCASSLTASGVKGRETQYFGPGTRLLVL.

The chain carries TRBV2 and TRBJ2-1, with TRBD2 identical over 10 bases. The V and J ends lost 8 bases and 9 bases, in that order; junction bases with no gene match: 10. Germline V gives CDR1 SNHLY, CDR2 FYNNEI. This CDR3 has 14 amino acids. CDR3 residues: CASLASGGAAEQFF. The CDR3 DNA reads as TGTGCCAGCCTAGCAAGCGGGGGGGCCGCTGAGCAGTTCTTC.

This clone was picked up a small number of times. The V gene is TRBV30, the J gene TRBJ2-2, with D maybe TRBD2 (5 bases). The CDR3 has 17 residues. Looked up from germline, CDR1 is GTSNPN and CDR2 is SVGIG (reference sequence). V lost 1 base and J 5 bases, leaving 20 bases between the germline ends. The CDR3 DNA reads TGTGCCTGGAGTGACTTGCGGGTGGGAAGAGGGACCGGGGAGCTGTTTTTT. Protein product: CAWSDLRVGRGTGELFF.

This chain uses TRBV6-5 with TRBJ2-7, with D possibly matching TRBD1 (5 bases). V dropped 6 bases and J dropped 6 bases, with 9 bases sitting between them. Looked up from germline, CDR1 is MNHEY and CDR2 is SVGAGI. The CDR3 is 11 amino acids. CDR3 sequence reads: CASSQGREQYF. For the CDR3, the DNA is TGTGCCAGCAGCCAGGGTCGCGAGCAGTACTTC.

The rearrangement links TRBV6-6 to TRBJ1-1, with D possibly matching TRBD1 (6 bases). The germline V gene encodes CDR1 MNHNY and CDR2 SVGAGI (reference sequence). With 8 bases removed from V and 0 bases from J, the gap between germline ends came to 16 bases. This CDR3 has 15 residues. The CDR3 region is CASLQQGRVNTEAFF. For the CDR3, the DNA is TGTGCCAGCTTGCAGCAGGGGAGGGTGAACACTGAAGCTTTCTTT.

The CDR3 DNA reads TGTGCCAGCAGCTTGTGGACTAGCGGGAGCCCAGAGCAGTTCTTC. Amino acid sequence: CASSLWTSGSPEQFF. The genes are TRBV7-2 and TRBJ2-1, with 13 bases that match TRBD2. J lost 10 bases, V lost 3 bases, and 6 bases had no gene match. Germline V CDR1 and CDR2: SGHTA, FQGNSA. CDR3 length: 15 amino acids.

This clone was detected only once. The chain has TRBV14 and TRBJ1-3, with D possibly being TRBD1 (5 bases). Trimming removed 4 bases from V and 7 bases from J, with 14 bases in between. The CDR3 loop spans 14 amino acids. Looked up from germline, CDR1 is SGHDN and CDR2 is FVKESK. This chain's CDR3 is CASSPRQTPNTIYF. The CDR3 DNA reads TGTGCCAGCAGCCCCCGACAGACTCCTAACACCATATATTTT.

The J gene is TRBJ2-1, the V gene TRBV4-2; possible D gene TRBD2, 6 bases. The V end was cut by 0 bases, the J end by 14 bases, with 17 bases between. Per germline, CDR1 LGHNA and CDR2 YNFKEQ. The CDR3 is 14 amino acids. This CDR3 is CASSQDRLEGGKFF. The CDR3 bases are TGTGCCAGCAGCCAAGATCGACTAGAAGGAGGCAAGTTCTTC.

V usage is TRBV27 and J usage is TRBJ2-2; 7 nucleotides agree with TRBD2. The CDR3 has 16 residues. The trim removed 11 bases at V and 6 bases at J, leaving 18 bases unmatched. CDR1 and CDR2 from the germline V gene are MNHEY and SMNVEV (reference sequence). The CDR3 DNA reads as TGTGCCCCTACCCCGGGGGGAGCAGATACCCCCGGGGAGCTGTTTTTT. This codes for CAPTPGGADTPGELFF.

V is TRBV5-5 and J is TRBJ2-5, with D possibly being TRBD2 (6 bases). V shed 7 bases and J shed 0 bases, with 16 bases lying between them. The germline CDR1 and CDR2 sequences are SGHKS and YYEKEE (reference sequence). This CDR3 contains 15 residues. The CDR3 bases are TGTGCCAGCGGCCCGGGACTCCTGTACCAAGAGACCCAGTACTTC. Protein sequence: CASGPGLLYQETQYF.

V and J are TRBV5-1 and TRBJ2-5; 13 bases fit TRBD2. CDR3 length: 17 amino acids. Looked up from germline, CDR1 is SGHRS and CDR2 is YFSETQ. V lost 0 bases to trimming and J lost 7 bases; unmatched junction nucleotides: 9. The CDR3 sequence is CASSLVPGTSGEGTQYF. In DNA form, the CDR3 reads TGCGCCAGCAGCTTGGTCCCCGGGACTAGCGGGGAGGGGACCCAGTACTTC.

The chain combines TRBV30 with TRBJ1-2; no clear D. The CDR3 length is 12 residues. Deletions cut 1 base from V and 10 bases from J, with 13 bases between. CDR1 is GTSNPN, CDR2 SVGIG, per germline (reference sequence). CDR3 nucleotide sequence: TGTGCCTGGAGTGCCCTAAGCCAAGACTACACCTTC. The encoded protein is CAWSALSQDYTF. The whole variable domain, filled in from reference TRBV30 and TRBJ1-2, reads SQTIHQWPATLVQPVGSPLSLECTVEGTSNPNLYWYRQAAGRGLQLLFYSVGIGQISSEVPQNLSASRPQDRQFILSSKKLLLSDSGFYLCAWSALSQDYTFGSGTRLTVV.

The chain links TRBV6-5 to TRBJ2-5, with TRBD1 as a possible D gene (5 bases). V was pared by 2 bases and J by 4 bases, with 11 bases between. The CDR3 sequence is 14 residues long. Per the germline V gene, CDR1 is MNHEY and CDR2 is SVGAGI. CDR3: CASSYAGIGETQYF. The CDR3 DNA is TGTGCCAGCAGTTACGCAGGGATTGGAGAGACCCAGTACTTC.

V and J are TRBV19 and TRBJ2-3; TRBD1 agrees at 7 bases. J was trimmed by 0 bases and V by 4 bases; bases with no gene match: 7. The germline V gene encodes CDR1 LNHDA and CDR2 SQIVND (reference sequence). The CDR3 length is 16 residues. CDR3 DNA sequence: TGTGCCAGTAGTAAACGGACAGGCCTAAGCACAGATACGCAGTATTTT. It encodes CASSKRTGLSTDTQYF.

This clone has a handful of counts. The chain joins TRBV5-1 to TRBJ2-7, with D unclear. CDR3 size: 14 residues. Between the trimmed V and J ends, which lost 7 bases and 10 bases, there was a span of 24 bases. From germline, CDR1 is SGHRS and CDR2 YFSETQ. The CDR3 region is CASAPEPGLPVQYF. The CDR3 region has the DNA TGCGCCAGCGCGCCAGAGCCGGGTTTACCCGTTCAGTACTTC.

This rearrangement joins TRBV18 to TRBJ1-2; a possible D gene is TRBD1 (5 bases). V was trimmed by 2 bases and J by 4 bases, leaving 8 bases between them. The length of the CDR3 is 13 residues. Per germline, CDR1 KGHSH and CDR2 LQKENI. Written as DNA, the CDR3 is TGTGCCAGCTCACCAGACAGTATCTATGGCTACACCTTC. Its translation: CASSPDSIYGYTF. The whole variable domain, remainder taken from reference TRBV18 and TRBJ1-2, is NAGVMQNPRHLVRRRGQEARLRCSPMKGHSHVYWYRQLPEEGLKFMVYLQKENIIDESGMPKERFSAEFPKEGPSILRIQQVVRGDSAAYFCASSPDSIYGYTFGSGTRLTVV.

In nucleotides, the CDR3 is TGTGCCAGCAGCTTAGTGGGGAGCGGGAGGAGTGAAGCTTTCTTT. Translation: CASSLVGSGRSEAFF. The V gene is TRBV11-2, the J gene TRBJ1-1; no clear D. CDR3 size: 15 residues. Trimming pared 1 base from V and 7 bases from J, leaving 16 bases between. Germline V gene data show CDR1 as SGHAT and CDR2 as FQNNGV.

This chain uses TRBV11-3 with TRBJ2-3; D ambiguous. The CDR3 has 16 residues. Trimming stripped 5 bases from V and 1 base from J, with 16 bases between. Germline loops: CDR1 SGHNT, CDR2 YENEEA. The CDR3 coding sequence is TGTGCCAGCAGCCCTGGCGGTGCGGCAGGCACAGATACGCAGTATTTT. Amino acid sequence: CASSPGGAAGTDTQYF.

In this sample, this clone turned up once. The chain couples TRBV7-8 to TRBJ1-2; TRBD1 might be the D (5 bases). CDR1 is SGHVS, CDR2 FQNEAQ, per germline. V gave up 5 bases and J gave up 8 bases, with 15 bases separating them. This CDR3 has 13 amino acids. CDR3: CASSDIRAGGYTF. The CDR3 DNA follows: TGTGCCAGCAGCGATATCAGGGCGGGGGGCTACACCTTC.